This TCR beta chain was profiled in a study of blood T cell repertoires in COVID-19. On the study more broadly: Donors in Cohort 3 who had recovered were those with two negative PCRs, healthcare professional clearance, or resolution of their symptoms. In each case, the material was cDNA or gDNA derived from T cells, B-cell-depleted T cells, or PBMCs.

The CDR3 extends over 20 amino acids. In assigning cohorts, the study relied on participant-reported clinical history. As handled by the study authors: Amplification of reference gene primers was used by the study to estimate nucleated cell counts. Sequencing was performed with immunoSEQ multiplex PCR; in TCRdb, only in-frame clones are kept and a portion is missing. V, J and clone size are those of that table, while D and trimming were read from the DNA. The table lists hundreds of thousands of clones, more than 70% of them singletons. In this sample, this clone turned up once. The specimen sequenced was PBMCs or T cells enriched from blood (not recorded which). The chain couples TRBV21-1 to TRBJ2-2; the table's D call TRBD2 went unverified against the DNA. TRBV21-1 is a recognized pseudogene. The sequence was obtained from a woman in her fifties or sixties in a cohort exposed to, infected with or recovered from COVID-19 (not recorded which). The CDR3 DNA reads TGTGCCAGCAGCAAAGTTATTCTAGCGGCTCTCCCCAATAACACCGGGGAGCTGTTTTTT. Encoded protein: CASSKVILAALPNNTGELFF.